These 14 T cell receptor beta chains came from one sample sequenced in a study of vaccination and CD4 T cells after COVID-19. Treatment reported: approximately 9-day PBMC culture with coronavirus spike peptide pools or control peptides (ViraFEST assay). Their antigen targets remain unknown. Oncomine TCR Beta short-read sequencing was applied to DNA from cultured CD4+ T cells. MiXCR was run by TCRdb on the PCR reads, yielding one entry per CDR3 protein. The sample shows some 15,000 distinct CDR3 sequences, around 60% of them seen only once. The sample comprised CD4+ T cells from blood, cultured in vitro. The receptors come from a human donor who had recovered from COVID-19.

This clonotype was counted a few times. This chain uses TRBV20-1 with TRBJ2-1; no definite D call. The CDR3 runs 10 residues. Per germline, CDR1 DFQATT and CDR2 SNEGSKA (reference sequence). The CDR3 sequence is CSAELREQFF. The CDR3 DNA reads TGCAGCGCGGAGTTGAGGGAGCAGTTCTTC.

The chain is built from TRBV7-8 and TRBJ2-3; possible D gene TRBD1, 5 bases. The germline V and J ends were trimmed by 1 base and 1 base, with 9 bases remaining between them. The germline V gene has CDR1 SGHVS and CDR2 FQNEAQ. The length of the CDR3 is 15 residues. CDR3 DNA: TGTGCCAGCAGCTTAGTGTCGACAGGCACAGATACGCAGTATTTT. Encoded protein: CASSLVSTGTDTQYF.

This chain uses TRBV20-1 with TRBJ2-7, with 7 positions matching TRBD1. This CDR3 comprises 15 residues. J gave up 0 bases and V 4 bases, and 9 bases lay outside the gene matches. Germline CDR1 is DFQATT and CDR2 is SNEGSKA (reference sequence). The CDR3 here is CSAKGITGVSYEQYF. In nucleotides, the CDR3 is TGCAGTGCTAAGGGGATTACAGGGGTCTCCTACGAGCAGTACTTC.

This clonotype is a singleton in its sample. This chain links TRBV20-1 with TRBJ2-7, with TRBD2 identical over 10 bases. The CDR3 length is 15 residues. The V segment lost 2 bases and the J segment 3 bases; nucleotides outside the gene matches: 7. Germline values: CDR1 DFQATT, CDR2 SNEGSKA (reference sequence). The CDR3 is CSARSLAGLIYEQYF. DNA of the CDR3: TGCAGTGCTAGATCACTAGCGGGATTGATCTACGAGCAGTACTTC.

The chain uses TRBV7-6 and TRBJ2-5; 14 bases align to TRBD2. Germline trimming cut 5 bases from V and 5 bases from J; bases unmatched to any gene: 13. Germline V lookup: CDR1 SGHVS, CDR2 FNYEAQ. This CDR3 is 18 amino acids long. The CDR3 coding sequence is TGTGCCAGCAGCCTATCCTCACATCGGACTAGCGGGGGGGAGACCCAGTACTTC. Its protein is CASSLSSHRTSGGETQYF.

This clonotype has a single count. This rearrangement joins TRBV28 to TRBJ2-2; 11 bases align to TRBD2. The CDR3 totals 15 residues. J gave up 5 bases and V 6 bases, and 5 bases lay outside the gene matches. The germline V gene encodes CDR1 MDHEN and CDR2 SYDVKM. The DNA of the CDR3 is TGTGCCAGCAGCGTGACTAGCGGGAAAACCGGGGAGCTGTTTTTT. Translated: CASSVTSGKTGELFF.

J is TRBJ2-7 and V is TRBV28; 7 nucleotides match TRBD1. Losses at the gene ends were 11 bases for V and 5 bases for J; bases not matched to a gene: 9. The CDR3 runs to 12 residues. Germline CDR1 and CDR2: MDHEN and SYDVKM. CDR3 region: CASREGAHEQYF. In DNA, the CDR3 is TGTGCCTCTCGAGAGGGGGCACACGAGCAGTACTTC.

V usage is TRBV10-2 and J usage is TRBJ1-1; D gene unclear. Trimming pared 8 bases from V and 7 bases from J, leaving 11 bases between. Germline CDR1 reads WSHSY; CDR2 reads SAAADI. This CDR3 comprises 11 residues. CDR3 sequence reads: CASAQTGEAFF. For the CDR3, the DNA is TGCGCCAGCGCCCAGACGGGTGAAGCTTTCTTT.

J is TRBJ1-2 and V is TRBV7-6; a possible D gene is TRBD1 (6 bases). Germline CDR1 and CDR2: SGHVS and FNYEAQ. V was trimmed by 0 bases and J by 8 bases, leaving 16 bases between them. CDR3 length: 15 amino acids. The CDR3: CASSLARLGGAGYTF. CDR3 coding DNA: TGTGCCAGCAGCTTAGCGCGTCTGGGGGGCGCAGGCTACACCTTC.

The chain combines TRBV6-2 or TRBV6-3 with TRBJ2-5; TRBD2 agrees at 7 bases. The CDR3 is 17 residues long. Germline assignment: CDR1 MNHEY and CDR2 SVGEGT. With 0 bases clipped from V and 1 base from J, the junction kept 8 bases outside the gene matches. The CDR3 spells CASSYSLLRGSQETQYF. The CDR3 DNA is TGTGCCAGCAGTTACTCGCTGTTGCGGGGGAGCCAAGAGACCCAGTACTTC.

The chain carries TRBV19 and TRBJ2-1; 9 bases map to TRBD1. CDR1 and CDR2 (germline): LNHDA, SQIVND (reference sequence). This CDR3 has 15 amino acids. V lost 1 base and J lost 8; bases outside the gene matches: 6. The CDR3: CASSIGTGANHEQFF. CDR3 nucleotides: TGTGCCAGTAGTATAGGGACAGGGGCTAACCATGAGCAGTTCTTC.

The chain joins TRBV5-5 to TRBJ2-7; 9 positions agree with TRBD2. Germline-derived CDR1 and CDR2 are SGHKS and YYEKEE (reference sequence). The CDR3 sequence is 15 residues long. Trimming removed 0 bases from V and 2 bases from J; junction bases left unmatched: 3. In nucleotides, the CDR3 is TGTGCCAGCAGCTTGGGACTAGCGGAGGCCTACGAGCAGTACTTC. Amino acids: CASSLGLAEAYEQYF.

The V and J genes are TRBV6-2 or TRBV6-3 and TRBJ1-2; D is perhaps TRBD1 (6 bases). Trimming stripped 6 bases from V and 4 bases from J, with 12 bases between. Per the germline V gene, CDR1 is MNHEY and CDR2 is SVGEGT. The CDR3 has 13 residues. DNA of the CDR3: TGTGCCAGCAGCCCCACAGGGAGCTATGGCTACACCTTC. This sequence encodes CASSPTGSYGYTF.

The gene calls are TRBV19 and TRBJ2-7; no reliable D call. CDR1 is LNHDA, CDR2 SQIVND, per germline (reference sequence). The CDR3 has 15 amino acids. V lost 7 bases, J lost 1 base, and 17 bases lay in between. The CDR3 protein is CASTSDRLGSYEQYF. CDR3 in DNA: TGTGCCAGTACTTCCGATAGATTAGGGTCCTACGAGCAGTACTTC.